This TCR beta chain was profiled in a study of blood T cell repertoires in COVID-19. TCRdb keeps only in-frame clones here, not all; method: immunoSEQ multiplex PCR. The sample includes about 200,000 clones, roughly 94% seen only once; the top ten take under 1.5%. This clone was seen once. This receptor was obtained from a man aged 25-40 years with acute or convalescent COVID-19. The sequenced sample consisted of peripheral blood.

Here the CDR3 reads CASRSPGQGKMDEQFF. DNA for the CDR3: TGTGCCAGTAGAAGTCCGGGACAGGGGAAAATGGATGAGCAGTTCTTC. The J gene is TRBJ2-1, the V gene TRBV19; 10 nucleotides agree with TRBD1. Trimming removed 6 bases from V and 8 bases from J; junction bases left unmatched: 13. The CDR3 loop spans 16 amino acids. Per the germline V gene, CDR1 is LNHDA and CDR2 is SQIVND (reference sequence). Full variable domain (outside the CDR3, taken from reference TRBV19 and TRBJ2-1): DGGITQSPKYLFRKEGQNVTLSCEQNLNHDAMYWYRQDPGQGLRLIYYSQIVNDFQKGDIAEGYSVSREKKESFPLTVTSAQKNPTAFYLCASRSPGQGKMDEQFFGPGTRLTVL.